Listed below are T cell receptor beta chains from one sample, sequenced in a study of a mutant IDH1 vaccine in newly diagnosed glioma. These receptors lack a known antigen. Repertoires were generated with immunoSEQ multiplex PCR, while TCRdb's copy carries only in-frame clones and drops some. This sample has approximately 40,000 clones, with roughly 84% found just once. This specimen was PBMCs, taken from a glioma patient whose treatment included an IDH1 peptide vaccine. The receptors stem from a man aged 35-49 years with glioma. CDR3s include the opening cysteine and the closing phenylalanine or tryptophan. Fields, in order: V gene, clone size, D gene, J gene, CDR3 DNA, CDR3 protein. The D gene is left open where the match is weak. For some rows the clone size is stated as once, few or many, or as a class when expanded; others skip it.

TRBV19	NA	TRBD1	TRBJ2-7	TGTGCCAGTAGTACAGACGCCGGGACAGGGGGCTACGAGCAGTACTTC	CASSTDAGTGGYEQYF
TRBV6-5	NA	TRBD2	TRBJ2-1	TGTGCCACCCTTTTGGCGGGAGGTCCCGGTGAGCAGTTCTTC	CATLLAGGPGEQFF
TRBV21-1	NA	NA	TRBJ1-4	TGTGCCAGCAGCAACCCCCGGGGATATTCGAATGAAAAACTGTTTTTT	CASSNPRGYSNEKLFF
TRBV11-1	few	NA	TRBJ1-3	TGTGCCGCAACTGGGCAGTCACCAAACACCATATATTTT	CAATGQSPNTIYF
TRBV28	NA	NA	TRBJ1-4	TGTGCCAGCACGGGAAGTTGGGAAAAACTGTTTTTT	CASTGSWEKLFF
TRBV29-1	NA	NA	TRBJ2-7	TGCAGCGCTAGACAGGACTCCTACGAGCAGTACTTC	CSARQDSYEQYF
TRBV7-9	NA	TRBD1	TRBJ1-5	TGTGCCAGCAGCGGGACAGGGAATCTAAAGCCCCAGCATTTT	CASSGTGNLKPQHF
TRBV11-2	NA	NA	TRBJ1-2	TGTGCCAGCAGCTTAGGGGCCGGCTACACCTTC	CASSLGAGYTF
TRBV2	NA	NA	TRBJ2-7	TGTGCCAGCAGTCTTGACGCTAGCTCCTACGAGCAGTACTTC	CASSLDASSYEQYF
TRBV27	NA	TRBD2	TRBJ2-7	TGTGCCAGCAGGCGTCGGGGGGTTCAGTACGAGCAGTACTTC	CASRRRGVQYEQYF
TRBV6-4	NA	TRBD2	TRBJ2-1	TGTGCCAGCAGCCAATCTAGCGGGAGCGGAGATGAGCAGTTCTTC	CASSQSSGSGDEQFF
TRBV15	NA	NA	TRBJ1-5	TGTGCCACCAGCACAGAGGGCAATCAGCCCCAGCATTTT	CATSTEGNQPQHF
TRBV4-2	medium-sized	NA	TRBJ2-5	TGTGCCAGCAGCCAAGTTTTAGCGGTACAAGAGACCCAGTACTTC	CASSQVLAVQETQYF
TRBV14	NA	NA	TRBJ2-7	TGTGCCAGCAGCCAACAAACAGGGCCGACCTACGAGCAGTACTTC	CASSQQTGPTYEQYF